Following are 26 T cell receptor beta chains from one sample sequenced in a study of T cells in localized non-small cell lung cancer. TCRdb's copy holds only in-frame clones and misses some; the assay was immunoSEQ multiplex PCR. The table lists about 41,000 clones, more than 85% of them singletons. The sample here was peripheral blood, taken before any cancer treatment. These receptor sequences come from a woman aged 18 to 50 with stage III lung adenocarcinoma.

The CDR3 DNA reads TGTGCCAGCAGCTTGCGTCGGGAACTCAAGGAGACCCAGTACTTC. Its protein product is CASSLRRELKETQYF. The rearrangement uses TRBV7-8 and TRBJ2-5; D perhaps matches TRBD2 (5 bases). CDR1 SGHVS and CDR2 FQNEAQ come from the germline V gene. The germline V and J ends were trimmed by 3 bases and 5 bases, with 16 bases remaining between them. The CDR3 spans 15 residues.

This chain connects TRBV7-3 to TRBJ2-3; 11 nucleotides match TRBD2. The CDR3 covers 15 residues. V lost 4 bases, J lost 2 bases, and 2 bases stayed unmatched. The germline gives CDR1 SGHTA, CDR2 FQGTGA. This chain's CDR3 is CASSSLAGDTDTQYF. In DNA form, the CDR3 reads TGTGCCAGCAGCTCACTAGCGGGGGACACAGATACGCAGTATTTT. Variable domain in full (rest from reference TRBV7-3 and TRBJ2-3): GAGVSQTPSNKVTEKGKYVELRCDPISGHTALYWYRQSLGQGPEFLIYFQGTGAADDSGLPNDRFFAVRPEGSVSTLKIQRTERGDSAVYLCASSSLAGDTDTQYFGPGTRLTVL.

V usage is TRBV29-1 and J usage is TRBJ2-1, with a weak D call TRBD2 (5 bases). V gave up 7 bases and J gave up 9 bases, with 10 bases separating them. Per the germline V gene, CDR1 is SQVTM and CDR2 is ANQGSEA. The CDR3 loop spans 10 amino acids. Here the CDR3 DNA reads TGCAGCGCCCGGGATCCTGAGCAGTTCTTC. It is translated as CSARDPEQFF.

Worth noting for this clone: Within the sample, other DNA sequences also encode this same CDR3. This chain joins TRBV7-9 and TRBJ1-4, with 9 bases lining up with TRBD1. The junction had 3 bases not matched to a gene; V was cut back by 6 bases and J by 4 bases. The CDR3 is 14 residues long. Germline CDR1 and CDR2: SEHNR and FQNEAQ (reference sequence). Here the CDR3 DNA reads TGTGCCAGCAGTCAGGGACAGGGTAATGAAAAACTGTTTTTT. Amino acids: CASSQGQGNEKLFF.

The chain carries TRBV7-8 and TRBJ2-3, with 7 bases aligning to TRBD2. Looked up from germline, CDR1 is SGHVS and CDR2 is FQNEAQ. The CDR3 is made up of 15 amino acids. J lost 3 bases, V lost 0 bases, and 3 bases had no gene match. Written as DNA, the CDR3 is TGTGCCAGCAGCTTAGCGCTGGGGGGGACAGATACGCAGTATTTT. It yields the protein CASSLALGGTDTQYF.

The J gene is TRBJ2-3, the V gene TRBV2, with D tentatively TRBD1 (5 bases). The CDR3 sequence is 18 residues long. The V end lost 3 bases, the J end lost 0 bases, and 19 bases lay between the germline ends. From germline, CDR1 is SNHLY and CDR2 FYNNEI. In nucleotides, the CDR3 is TGTGCCAGCAGTGATCAGGGTAGGGGTCCGATCAGCACAGATACGCAGTATTTT. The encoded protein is CASSDQGRGPISTDTQYF.

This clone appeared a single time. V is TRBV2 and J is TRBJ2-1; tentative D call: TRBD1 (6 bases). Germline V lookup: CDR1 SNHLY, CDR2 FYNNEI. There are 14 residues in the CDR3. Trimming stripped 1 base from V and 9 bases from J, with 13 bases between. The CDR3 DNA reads TGTGCCAGCAGTGAAGGCTCCGGACAGCGTGAGCAGTTCTTC. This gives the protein CASSEGSGQREQFF.

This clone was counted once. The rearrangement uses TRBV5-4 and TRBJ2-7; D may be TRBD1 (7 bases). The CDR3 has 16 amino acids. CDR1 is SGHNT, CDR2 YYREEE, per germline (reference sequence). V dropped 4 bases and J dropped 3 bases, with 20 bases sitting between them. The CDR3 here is CASSVGGGPKVYEQYF. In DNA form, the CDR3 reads TGTGCCAGCAGCGTTGGAGGGGGCCCGAAGGTCTACGAGCAGTACTTC.

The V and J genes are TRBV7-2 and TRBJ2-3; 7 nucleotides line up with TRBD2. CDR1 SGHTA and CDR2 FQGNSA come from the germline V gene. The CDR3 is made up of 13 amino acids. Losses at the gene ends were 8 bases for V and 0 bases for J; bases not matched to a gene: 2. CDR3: CASRRGSTDTQYF. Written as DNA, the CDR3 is TGTGCCAGCCGGCGGGGGAGCACAGATACGCAGTATTTT.

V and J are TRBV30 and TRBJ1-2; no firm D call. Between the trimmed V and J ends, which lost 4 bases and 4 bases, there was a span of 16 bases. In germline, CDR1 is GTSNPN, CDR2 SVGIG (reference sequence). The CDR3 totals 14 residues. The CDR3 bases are TGTGCCTGGATTCCCAGTCGGGCCTTCTATGGCTACACCTTC. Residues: CAWIPSRAFYGYTF. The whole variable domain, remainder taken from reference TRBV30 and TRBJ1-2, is SQTIHQWPATLVQPVGSPLSLECTVEGTSNPNLYWYRQAAGRGLQLLFYSVGIGQISSEVPQNLSASRPQDRQFILSSKKLLLSDSGFYLCAWIPSRAFYGYTFGSGTRLTVV.

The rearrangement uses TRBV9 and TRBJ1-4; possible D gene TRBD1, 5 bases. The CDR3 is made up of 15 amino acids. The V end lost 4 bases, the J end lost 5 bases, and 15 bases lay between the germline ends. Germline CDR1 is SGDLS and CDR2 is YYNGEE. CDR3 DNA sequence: TGTGCCAGCAGCCCGAGGGGCACTCTCAATGAAAAACTGTTTTTT. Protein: CASSPRGTLNEKLFF.

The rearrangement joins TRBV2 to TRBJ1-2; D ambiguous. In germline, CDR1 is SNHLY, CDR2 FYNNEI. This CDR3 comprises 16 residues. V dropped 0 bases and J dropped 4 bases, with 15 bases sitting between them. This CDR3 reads CASSEAMGPGIYGYTF. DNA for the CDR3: TGTGCCAGCAGTGAAGCAATGGGCCCAGGTATCTATGGCTACACCTTC.

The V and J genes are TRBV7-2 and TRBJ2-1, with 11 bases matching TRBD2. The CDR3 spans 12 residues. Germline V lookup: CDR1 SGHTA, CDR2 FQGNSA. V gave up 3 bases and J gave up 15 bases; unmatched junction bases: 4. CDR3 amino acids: CASSLISGGAFF. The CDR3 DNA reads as TGTGCCAGCAGCTTGATTAGCGGGGGGGCGTTCTTC.

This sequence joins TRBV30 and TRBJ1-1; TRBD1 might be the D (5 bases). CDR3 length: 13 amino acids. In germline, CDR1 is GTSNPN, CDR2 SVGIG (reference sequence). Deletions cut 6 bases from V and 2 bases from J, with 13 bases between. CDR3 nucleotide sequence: TGTGCCTGCAGAAAGGGGCTCAACACTGAAGCTTTCTTT. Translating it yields CACRKGLNTEAFF. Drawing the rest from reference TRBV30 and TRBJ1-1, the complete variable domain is SQTIHQWPATLVQPVGSPLSLECTVEGTSNPNLYWYRQAAGRGLQLLFYSVGIGQISSEVPQNLSASRPQDRQFILSSKKLLLSDSGFYLCACRKGLNTEAFFGQGTRLTVV.

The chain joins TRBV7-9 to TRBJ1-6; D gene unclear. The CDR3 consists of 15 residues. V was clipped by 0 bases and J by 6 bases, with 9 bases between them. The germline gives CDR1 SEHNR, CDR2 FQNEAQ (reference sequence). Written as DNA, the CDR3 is TGTGCCAGCAGCTTAGCTTTGACGGGTAATTCACCCCTCCACTTT. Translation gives CASSLALTGNSPLHF.

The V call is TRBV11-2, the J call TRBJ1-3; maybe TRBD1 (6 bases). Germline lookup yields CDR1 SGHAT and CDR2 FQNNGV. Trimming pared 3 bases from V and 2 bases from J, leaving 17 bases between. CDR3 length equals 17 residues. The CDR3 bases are TGTGCCAGCAGCTTCCTCCCGGGGGCAGGAGCTGGAAACACCATATATTTT. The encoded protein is CASSFLPGAGAGNTIYF.

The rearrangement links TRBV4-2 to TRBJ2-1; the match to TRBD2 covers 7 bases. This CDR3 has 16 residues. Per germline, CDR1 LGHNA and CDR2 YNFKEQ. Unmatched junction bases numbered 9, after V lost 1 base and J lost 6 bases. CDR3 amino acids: CASSQGASGAGNEQFF. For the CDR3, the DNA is TGTGCCAGCAGCCAAGGGGCCAGCGGGGCGGGCAATGAGCAGTTCTTC.

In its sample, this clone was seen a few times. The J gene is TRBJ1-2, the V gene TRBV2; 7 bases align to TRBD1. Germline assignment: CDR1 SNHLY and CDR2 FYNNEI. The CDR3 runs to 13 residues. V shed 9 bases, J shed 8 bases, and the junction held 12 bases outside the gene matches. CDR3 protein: CARRLRDSTGYTF. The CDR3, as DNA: TGTGCCAGACGATTAAGGGACAGCACGGGCTACACCTTC.

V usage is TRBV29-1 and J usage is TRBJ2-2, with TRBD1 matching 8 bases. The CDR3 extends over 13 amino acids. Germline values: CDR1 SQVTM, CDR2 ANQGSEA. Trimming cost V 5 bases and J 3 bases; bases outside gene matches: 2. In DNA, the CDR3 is TGCAGCGTTTACAGGGGGGACACCGGGGAGCTGTTTTTT. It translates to CSVYRGDTGELFF.

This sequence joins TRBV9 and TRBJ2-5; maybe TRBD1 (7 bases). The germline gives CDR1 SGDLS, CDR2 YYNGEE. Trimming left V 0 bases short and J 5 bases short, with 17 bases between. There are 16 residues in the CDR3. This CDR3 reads CASSVEEGALWETQYF. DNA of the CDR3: TGTGCCAGCAGCGTAGAGGAGGGGGCCCTTTGGGAGACCCAGTACTTC. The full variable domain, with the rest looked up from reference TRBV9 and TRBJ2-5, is DSGVTQTPKHLITATGQRVTLRCSPRSGDLSVYWYQQSLDQGLQFLIQYYNGEERAKGNILERFSAQQFPDLHSELNLSSLELGDSALYFCASSVEEGALWETQYFGPGTRLLVL.

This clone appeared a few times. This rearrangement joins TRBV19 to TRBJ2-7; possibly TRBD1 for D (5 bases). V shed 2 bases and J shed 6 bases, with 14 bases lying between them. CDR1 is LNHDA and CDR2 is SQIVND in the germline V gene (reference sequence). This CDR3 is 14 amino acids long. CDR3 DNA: TGTGCCAGTAGTATACACAAAGGGGTAAGCGAGCAGTACTTC. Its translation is CASSIHKGVSEQYF.

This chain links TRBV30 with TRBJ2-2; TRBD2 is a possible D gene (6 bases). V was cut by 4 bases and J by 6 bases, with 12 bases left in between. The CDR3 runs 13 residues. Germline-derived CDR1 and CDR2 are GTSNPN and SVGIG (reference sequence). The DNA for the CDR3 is TGTGCCTGGACCCGGAGGGTATCCGGGGAGCTGTTTTTT. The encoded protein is CAWTRRVSGELFF.

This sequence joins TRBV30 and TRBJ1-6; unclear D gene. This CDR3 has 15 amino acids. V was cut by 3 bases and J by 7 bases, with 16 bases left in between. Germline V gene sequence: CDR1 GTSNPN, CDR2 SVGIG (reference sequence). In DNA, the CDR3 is TGTGCCTGGAGGCATAGCCACAAAGACAATTCACCCCTCCACTTT. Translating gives CAWRHSHKDNSPLHF.

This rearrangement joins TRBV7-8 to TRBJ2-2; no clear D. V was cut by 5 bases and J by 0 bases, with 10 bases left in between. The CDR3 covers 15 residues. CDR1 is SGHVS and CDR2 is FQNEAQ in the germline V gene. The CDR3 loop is CASSTDPTNTGELFF. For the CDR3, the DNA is TGTGCCAGCAGCACGGACCCAACGAACACCGGGGAGCTGTTTTTT.

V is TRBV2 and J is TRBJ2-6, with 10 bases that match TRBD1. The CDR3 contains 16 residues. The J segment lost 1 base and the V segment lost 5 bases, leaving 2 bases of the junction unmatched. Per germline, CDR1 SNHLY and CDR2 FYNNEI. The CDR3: CASSKDRGSGANVLTF. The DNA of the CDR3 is TGTGCCAGCAGTAAGGACAGGGGGTCTGGGGCCAACGTCCTGACTTTC.

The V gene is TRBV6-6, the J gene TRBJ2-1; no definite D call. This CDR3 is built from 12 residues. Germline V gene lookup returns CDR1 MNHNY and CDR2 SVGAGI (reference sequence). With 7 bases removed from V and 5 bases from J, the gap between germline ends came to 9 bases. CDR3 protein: CASTAIHNEQFF. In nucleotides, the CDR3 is TGTGCCAGCACGGCTATTCACAATGAGCAGTTCTTC.